Listed below are T cell receptor beta chains from one sample, sequenced in a study of CD8 T cells in Susac syndrome. TCRdb reprocessed the immunoSEQ multiplex PCR reads with MiXCR, giving one entry per CDR3 protein. In the table there are some 150,000 distinct CDR3 sequences, 90% to 97% of which are singletons. Material: CD4+ T cells from PBMCs. Every receptor here comes from a human donor with Susac syndrome. The CDR3 runs from the conserved cysteine through the conserved F or W. The D gene is left open where the match is weak. The size field is filled for only some rows; it gives once, few, many or a size class.

v_call	clone_size	j_call	d_call	cdr3_nt	cdr3_aa
TRBV20-1	once	TRBJ2-1	-	TGCAGTGCTACCCTGGATCATTACAATGAGCAGTTCTTC	CSATLDHYNEQFF
TRBV6-6	-	TRBJ2-1	-	TGTGCCAGCAGTCCCACCCAAAGCGGCGAGCAGTTCTTC	CASSPTQSGEQFF
TRBV20-1	-	TRBJ2-7	TRBD1	TGCAGTGCTAGCGGCAGGGGGCGGTGGTACGAGCAGTACTTC	CSASGRGRWYEQYF
TRBV25-1	-	TRBJ2-5	-	TGTGCCAGCAGTGAATTTCAGACTGGGATTCCCTGGTCCGAGACCCAGTACTTC	CASSEFQTGIPWSETQYF
TRBV20-1	-	TRBJ1-1	TRBD1	TGCAGTGCTAGAGATGGGACAGAATACAAAGCTTTCTTT	CSARDGTEYKAFF
TRBV5-6	-	TRBJ2-5	TRBD2	TGTGCCAGCAGCTTCTCCCGGGGGGTACCCCAGTACTTC	CASSFSRGVPQYF
TRBV4-2	-	TRBJ2-7	TRBD2	TGTGCCAGCAGCCAAGTCACCTCCGGCCCCAGCGGGAGAACCCCTACTTCCTACGAGCAGTACTTC	CASSQVTSGPSGRTPTSYEQYF
TRBV6-5	once	TRBJ1-4	-	TGTGCCAGCAGTTACACCCCGCGGGGGCGTAAGGGTGGTGAAAAACTGTTTTTT	CASSYTPRGRKGGEKLFF
TRBV20-1	-	TRBJ2-7	-	TGCAGTGCTAGGACCGGGGGACCAGAGCAGTACTTC	CSARTGGPEQYF
TRBV20-1	-	TRBJ1-4	-	TGCAGTGCTAGTGATACCGGGAACGAAAAACTGTTTTTT	CSASDTGNEKLFF
TRBV5-1	-	TRBJ2-3	TRBD1	TGCGCCAGCAGCCAAGGGACAGACAAAGATACGCAGTATTTT	CASSQGTDKDTQYF
TRBV7-9	-	TRBJ1-5	-	TGTGCCAGCGATGGATCCCGGGCCCAGCATTTT	CASDGSRAQHF
TRBV24-1	-	TRBJ2-1	TRBD2	TGTGCCACCAGTGATCCTATAGCGGGAGGCTTCAATGAGCAGTTCTTC	CATSDPIAGGFNEQFF
TRBV6-6	-	TRBJ1-2	TRBD1	TGTGCCAGCAGCCAGACAGGGGGTAGTGGCTACACCTTC	CASSQTGGSGYTF
TRBV6-6	-	TRBJ1-5	-	TGTGCCAGCAGTTTCAGCGGGGGTAGCAATCAGCCCCAGCATTTT	CASSFSGGSNQPQHF
TRBV20-1	-	TRBJ2-5	TRBD2	TGCAGTGCTAGAAATAGCGGGACGGCTCAAGAGACCCAGTACTTC	CSARNSGTAQETQYF
TRBV3-1	-	TRBJ2-7	TRBD2	TGTGCCAGCAGCCAAGTAGTAGCGGGAGGCAACGAGCAGTACTTC	CASSQVVAGGNEQYF
TRBV29-1	-	TRBJ2-3	-	TGCAGCGTTCGCCAGACCCTAGATACGCAGTATTTT	CSVRQTLDTQYF
TRBV5-4	-	TRBJ2-5	TRBD2	TGTGCCAGCAGCTCGTCGCTAGCGGAAGAGACCCAGTACTTC	CASSSSLAEETQYF
TRBV29-1	-	TRBJ2-1	TRBD2	TGCAGCGTTCGGACTAGCGGGAGACATGAGCAGTTCTTC	CSVRTSGRHEQFF
TRBV18	-	TRBJ2-7	-	TGTGCCAGCTCACCTCTCCGGACGGCCTCCTACGAGCAGTACTTC	CASSPLRTASYEQYF
TRBV14	-	TRBJ1-2	-	TGTGCCAGCAGCCAAGAGGGGGGCTATGGCTACACCTTC	CASSQEGGYGYTF
TRBV29-1	once	TRBJ2-2	-	TGCAGCGCAACAGGGAGGGGGAACACCGGGGAGCTGTTTTTT	CSATGRGNTGELFF
TRBV20-1	-	TRBJ1-5	-	TGCAGTGCTAGCCGACAGTACAATCAGCCCCAGCATTTT	CSASRQYNQPQHF
TRBV5-1	-	TRBJ1-5	-	TGCGCCAGCAGCTTGGCTGGGGGAGTGAAGCCCCAGCATTTT	CASSLAGGVKPQHF
TRBV29-1	-	TRBJ2-1	-	TGCAGCGTTGAGGACTACAATGAGCAGTTCTTC	CSVEDYNEQFF
TRBV20-1	-	TRBJ1-1	-	TGCAGTGCTAGAGATCAGGGGAAAAATCTCATGAACACTGAAGCTTTCTTT	CSARDQGKNLMNTEAFF
TRBV29-1	-	TRBJ2-1	-	TGCAGCGTGCCATCGAATTCTTGGGAGCAGTTCTTC	CSVPSNSWEQFF
TRBV2	-	TRBJ2-1	-	TGTGCCAGCCATACAGGGTGGGGGAATGAGCAGTTCTTC	CASHTGWGNEQFF
TRBV2	-	TRBJ2-5	TRBD1	TGTGCCAGCAGTGAAGAGACAGGGAAATTTACCCAGTACTTC	CASSEETGKFTQYF
TRBV7-3	-	TRBJ2-3	TRBD2	TGTGCCAGCAGCCCTAGCGGGGGGCTCACAGATACGCAGTATTTT	CASSPSGGLTDTQYF
TRBV5-4	-	TRBJ2-1	-	TGTGCCAGCAGCTCGAGACGAGGCAATGAGCAGTTCTTC	CASSSRRGNEQFF
TRBV27	-	TRBJ2-5	TRBD2	TGTGCCAGCAGGACGGACTACCGTGTCGGGGGGGAGACCCAGTACTTC	CASRTDYRVGGETQYF
TRBV20-1	-	TRBJ2-7	TRBD1	TGCAGTGCGGGTGACAGGGTTAGATCTTCCGAGCAGTACTTC	CSAGDRVRSSEQYF
TRBV9	-	TRBJ1-1	-	TGTGCCAGCAGCGGAGGAGCCGTGAACACTGAAGCTTTCTTT	CASSGGAVNTEAFF
TRBV29-1	-	TRBJ1-2	TRBD1	TGCAGCGTCCCAAGGGGGCAAACGGGGAGCTACACCTTC	CSVPRGQTGSYTF
TRBV18	-	TRBJ2-7	TRBD1	TGTGCCAGCTCACCGGGGACAGGGGTCTACGAGCAGTACTTC	CASSPGTGVYEQYF
TRBV29-1	-	TRBJ2-7	-	TGCAGCGTTGCGCTTGGCCACGAGCAGTACTTC	CSVALGHEQYF
TRBV11-1	-	TRBJ1-2	-	TGTGCCAGCAGCTTAGGACAGAGTAACTATGGCTACACCTTC	CASSLGQSNYGYTF
TRBV6-5	-	TRBJ2-5	-	TGTGCCAGCAGTTATAACAGGCGGGGAGCAGAGACCCAGTACTTC	CASSYNRRGAETQYF
TRBV7-9	-	TRBJ1-1	-	TGTGCCAGCAGCTCCCCACGGGAAGTGAGGACTGAAGCTTTCTTT	CASSSPREVRTEAFF
TRBV29-1	once	TRBJ1-5	-	TGCAGCGTTGCTGAGGGTAGGGTGGGCAATCAGCCCCAGCATTTT	CSVAEGRVGNQPQHF
TRBV9	-	TRBJ1-1	TRBD1	TGTGCCAGCAGCACCTATCCAGGGGGCGAAGCTTTCTTT	CASSTYPGGEAFF
TRBV29-1	-	TRBJ1-2	-	TGCAGCGTTGCTAAGGGCTATGGCTACACCTTC	CSVAKGYGYTF
TRBV7-9	-	TRBJ1-1	-	TGTGCCAGCAGCTTAGAGGGGGGGCGGTCTGAAGCTTTCTTT	CASSLEGGRSEAFF
TRBV7-2	-	TRBJ2-1	TRBD2	TGTGCCAGCAGCTTAGCAGGGACTAGGTTTGGTTTTCGTGAGCAGTTCTTC	CASSLAGTRFGFREQFF
TRBV5-1	once	TRBJ1-2	-	TGCGCCAGCAGAACAGGTAACTATGGCTACACCTTC	CASRTGNYGYTF
TRBV7-9	-	TRBJ2-7	TRBD2	TGTGCCAGCAGACCGTGGTCGGGAGGGGTGGGAGAGCAGTACTTC	CASRPWSGGVGEQYF
TRBV5-1	-	TRBJ2-7	-	TGCGCCAGCAGCTTGGGGCATGCCTACGAGCAGTACTTC	CASSLGHAYEQYF
TRBV7-2	-	TRBJ2-3	TRBD2	TGTGCCAGCAGCTTATCTAGCGGGAGTGATACGCAGTATTTT	CASSLSSGSDTQYF
TRBV20-1	-	TRBJ1-1	TRBD1	TGCAGTGCTAGACTTGGACAGGGCACTGAAGCTTTCTTT	CSARLGQGTEAFF
TRBV6-6	-	TRBJ2-2	-	TGTGCCAGCAGGTCTAGCTTCGCCGGGGAGCTGTTTTTT	CASRSSFAGELFF
TRBV5-1	-	TRBJ2-7	-	TGCGCCAGCAGAGAGAGACAGCAAGTTAACCAAACCTACGAGCAGTACTTC	CASRERQQVNQTYEQYF
TRBV18	-	TRBJ2-7	-	TGTGCCAGCTCACCAGAGTCCTACGAGCAGTACTTC	CASSPESYEQYF
TRBV20-1	-	TRBJ2-1	TRBD2	TGCAGTGCCAGGAACGGCGGAGCGGGGAGCAATGAGCAGTTCTTC	CSARNGGAGSNEQFF